These 14 T cell receptor beta chains originate from one sample sequenced in a study of cytomegalovirus exposure and HLA in healthy donors. 60 Vbeta and 13 Jbeta primers were used in PCR. Data came from immunoSEQ multiplex PCR; TCRdb stores just in-frame clones and leaves some out. The sample holds about 110,000 clones; roughly 82% are singletons and the top ten take roughly 3.7%. The sequencing sample was made of PBMCs. Receptor source: a human donor in good health.

This clone was seen once. The chain uses TRBV5-6 and TRBJ1-5; no firm D call. This CDR3 is 14 amino acids long. Per the germline V gene, CDR1 is SGHDT and CDR2 is YYEEEE. The V end was cut by 0 bases, the J end by 3 bases, with 7 bases between. CDR3 region: CASSLGQYNQPQHF. CDR3 bases: TGTGCCAGCAGCTTGGGGCAGTACAATCAGCCCCAGCATTTT.

This clone was counted a few times. The chain couples TRBV5-1 to TRBJ2-7, with 7 bases that match TRBD1. This CDR3 comprises 15 residues. CDR1 is SGHRS and CDR2 is YFSETQ in the germline V gene. The V and J ends lost 3 bases and 0 bases, in that order; junction bases with no gene match: 6. The CDR3 spells CASSSDRPSSYEQYF. Written as DNA, the CDR3 is TGCGCCAGCAGCTCGGACAGGCCGTCCTCCTACGAGCAGTACTTC.

V and J are TRBV20-1 and TRBJ1-1; D is unclear. The CDR3 loop spans 11 amino acids. Trimming took off 4 bases at V and 6 bases at J, with 9 bases between the two ends. Germline CDR1 DFQATT, CDR2 SNEGSKA (reference sequence). Here the CDR3 reads CSATRVPEAFF. The CDR3 DNA follows: TGCAGTGCTACGCGGGTCCCTGAAGCTTTCTTT.

The chain employs TRBV5-1 and TRBJ2-1; 8 nucleotides align to TRBD1. Germline CDR1 is SGHRS and CDR2 is YFSETQ. Trimming removed 4 bases from V and 2 bases from J; junction bases left unmatched: 5. The CDR3 runs 15 residues. The CDR3 here is CASSLGQGTYNEQFF. CDR3 bases: TGCGCCAGCAGCCTAGGACAGGGAACCTACAATGAGCAGTTCTTC.

CDR3 protein: CASTGTENYEQYF. In nucleotides, the CDR3 is TGTGCCAGCACAGGGACAGAGAACTACGAGCAGTACTTC. The rearrangement uses TRBV18 and TRBJ2-7, with 7 nucleotides matching TRBD1. Germline V gene lookup returns CDR1 KGHSH and CDR2 LQKENI. The V gene end was trimmed by 8 bases and the J gene end by 3 bases; junction bases not matched to a gene: 7. CDR3 size: 13 residues.

V usage is TRBV11-2 and J usage is TRBJ2-5; no clear D. Trimming pared 1 base from V and 0 bases from J, leaving 6 bases between. Per the germline V gene, CDR1 is SGHAT and CDR2 is FQNNGV. The CDR3 contains 14 residues. As DNA, the CDR3 is TGTGCCAGCAGCTTAGTACTGTACCAAGAGACCCAGTACTTC. Protein: CASSLVLYQETQYF.

This clone was seen more than once but under ten times. The chain has TRBV15 and TRBJ1-2; TRBD1 matches at 10 bases. The CDR3 covers 16 residues. The V segment lost 3 bases and the J segment 4 bases; nucleotides outside the gene matches: 8. Germline V gene lookup returns CDR1 LNHNV and CDR2 YYDKDF (reference sequence). The CDR3 DNA sequence: TGTGCCACCAGCAGCGCCAGACAGGGGGCGGGCTATGGCTACACCTTC. Its translation is CATSSARQGAGYGYTF.

The chain is built from TRBV27 and TRBJ2-2; a possible D gene is TRBD2 (5 bases). The V and J ends lost 6 bases and 7 bases respectively, with 15 bases between them. Germline values: CDR1 MNHEY, CDR2 SMNVEV (reference sequence). The CDR3 extends over 14 amino acids. The CDR3 DNA reads as TGTGCCAGCAGAAGCACGACGGGGAACGGGGAGCTGTTTTTT. The encoded protein is CASRSTTGNGELFF.

The chain joins TRBV28 to TRBJ1-1; perhaps TRBD1 as D (5 bases). In germline, CDR1 is MDHEN, CDR2 SYDVKM. CDR3 size: 14 residues. Trimming took 7 bases from V and 0 from J, leaving 12 bases between them. The CDR3 DNA reads as TGTGCCAGCACCTTAGCAGGGATGAACACTGAAGCTTTCTTT. Protein: CASTLAGMNTEAFF.

The CDR3 DNA reads as TGTGCCAGCAGCTACCCACCCGGACAGTTTGGCGGGGAGCTGTTTTTT. Protein sequence: CASSYPPGQFGGELFF. This rearrangement joins TRBV7-3 to TRBJ2-2; a weak D match, TRBD1 (6 bases). The CDR3 is made up of 16 amino acids. Germline CDR1 and CDR2: SGHTA and FQGTGA. V lost 4 bases and J lost 7, with 19 bases in between.

The CDR3 DNA sequence: TGCGCCAGCAGACAAGACAGGGGGCGCGGCGGGGAGCTGTTTTTT. This sequence encodes CASRQDRGRGGELFF. This chain connects TRBV5-1 to TRBJ2-2; the match to TRBD1 covers 10 bases. The CDR3 consists of 15 residues. Germline CDR1 is SGHRS and CDR2 is YFSETQ. J was trimmed by 7 bases and V by 5 bases; bases with no gene match: 8.

This clone showed up just once. J is TRBJ1-1 and V is TRBV28, with D possibly matching TRBD1 (5 bases). The CDR3 extends over 17 amino acids. Trimming shortened V by 6 bases and J by 1 base, and 21 bases separated the two germline ends. The germline CDR1 and CDR2 sequences are MDHEN and SYDVKM. The CDR3, as DNA: TGTGCCAGCAGGGGACTGGGAAATGGGTACGGGAACACTGAAGCTTTCTTT. Its translation: CASRGLGNGYGNTEAFF.

V is TRBV11-2 and J is TRBJ2-1, with D perhaps TRBD2 (7 bases). CDR1 and CDR2 (germline): SGHAT, FQNNGV. The CDR3 is made up of 16 amino acids. V was trimmed by 5 bases and J by 10 bases, leaving 24 bases between them. The CDR3, as DNA: TGTGCCAGCAGCCGCATCCAAGGTAGGGGGGGCAACGAGCAGTTCTTC. It codes for CASSRIQGRGGNEQFF.

This chain connects TRBV6-4 to TRBJ2-7, with 9 bases identical to TRBD2. There are 14 residues in the CDR3. Germline V gene lookup returns CDR1 MRHNA and CDR2 SNTAGT. The junction had 10 bases not matched to a gene; V was cut back by 10 bases and J by 3 bases. This chain's CDR3 is CAILGLAGLYEQYF. DNA for the CDR3: TGTGCCATCTTAGGGCTAGCGGGGCTCTACGAGCAGTACTTC.